These 25 T cell receptor beta chains were all obtained from the same sample, sequenced in a study of blood T cell repertoires in COVID-19. The assay was immunoSEQ multiplex PCR, and TCRdb's table has in-frame clones only and misses some. The data contain 100,000 or so clones, 60% to 80% of them seen just once; the ten biggest clones take up approximately 15%. The sequenced material came from peripheral blood. The source of these receptors is a woman aged 80 or older with acute or convalescent COVID-19.

The V gene is TRBV3-1 (or the pseudogene TRBV3-2), the J gene TRBJ1-2, with 10 bases fitting TRBD1. Trimming took 0 bases from V and 8 from J; bases not matched to a gene: 6. Germline V gene data show CDR1 as LGHDT and CDR2 as YNNKEL (reference sequence). The CDR3 runs to 15 residues. CDR3 bases: TGTGCCAGCAGCCAAGATTGGACAGGGGGTTCGGGCTACACCTTC. Amino acid sequence: CASSQDWTGGSGYTF.

The chain links TRBV7-3 to TRBJ2-2, with D possibly being TRBD1 (6 bases). V gave up 6 bases and J gave up 1 base, with 6 bases separating them. Germline V gene data show CDR1 as SGHTA and CDR2 as FQGTGA. The CDR3 is 13 residues long. CDR3 in amino acids: CASRGQNTGELFF. DNA of the CDR3: TGTGCCAGCAGGGGACAGAACACCGGGGAGCTGTTTTTT.

As regards this clone: Other nucleotide sequences from this sample produce the same CDR3. V gene TRBV5-1 combines with J gene TRBJ2-3; 9 positions agree with TRBD1. This CDR3 contains 13 residues. The ends lost 7 bases at V and 2 bases at J; junction bases unmatched: 2. CDR1 is SGHRS and CDR2 is YFSETQ in the germline V gene. In nucleotides, the CDR3 is TGCGCCAGCGGGGACAGGGTCACAGATACGCAGTATTTT. Its translation: CASGDRVTDTQYF. Full variable domain (remainder filled in from reference TRBV5-1 and TRBJ2-3): KAGVTQTPRYLIKTRGQQVTLSCSPISGHRSVSWYQQTPGQGLQFLFEYFSETQRNKGNFPGRFSGRQFSNSRSEMNVSTLELGDSALYLCASGDRVTDTQYFGPGTRLTVL.

The gene calls are TRBV27 and TRBJ1-6, with D perhaps matching TRBD1 (5 bases). V shed 8 bases and J shed 0 bases, with 20 bases lying between them. CDR1 is MNHEY, CDR2 SMNVEV, per germline (reference sequence). The CDR3 is 18 amino acids. The CDR3 protein is CASHTGGYYSSYNSPLHF. The CDR3, as DNA: TGTGCCAGCCATACGGGGGGGTACTACAGCTCCTATAATTCACCCCTCCACTTT.

This clone appeared a few times. This rearrangement joins TRBV18 to TRBJ1-5; 10 bases agree with TRBD1. V gave up 6 bases and J gave up 3 bases; unmatched junction bases: 8. Germline CDR1 reads KGHSH; CDR2 reads LQKENI. The CDR3 extends over 16 amino acids. The CDR3 DNA is TGTGCCAGCTCGCTGACAGGGGGCCGAGACAATCAGCCCCAGCATTTT. This encodes CASSLTGGRDNQPQHF.

The V and J genes are TRBV3-1 (or the pseudogene TRBV3-2) and TRBJ1-2; 7 bases line up with TRBD1. Germline CDR1 LGHDT, CDR2 YNNKEL (reference sequence). The CDR3 consists of 15 residues. V shed 2 bases, J shed 0 bases, and the junction held 3 bases outside the gene matches. In nucleotides, the CDR3 is TGTGCCAGCAGCCAACAAACAGGGGCTAACTATGGCTACACCTTC. The encoded protein is CASSQQTGANYGYTF.

The chain links TRBV5-5 to TRBJ1-1, with unresolved D. The CDR3 length is 14 residues. Between the trimmed V and J ends, which lost 5 bases and 5 bases, there was a span of 16 bases. Germline CDR1 SGHKS, CDR2 YYEKEE (reference sequence). CDR3 protein: CASSFAGRGTEAFF. For the CDR3, the DNA is TGTGCCAGCAGTTTCGCAGGAAGAGGGACTGAAGCTTTCTTT.

Here the CDR3 reads CASSLRTIWETQYF. The CDR3 nucleotides are TGCGCCAGCAGCCTAAGAACAATATGGGAGACCCAGTACTTC. The chain recombines TRBV4-1 with TRBJ2-5; D unresolved. The germline V and J ends were trimmed by 4 bases and 5 bases, with 14 bases remaining between them. The CDR3 spans 14 residues. The germline CDR1 and CDR2 sequences are MGHRA and YSYEKL.

This sequence joins TRBV7-3 and TRBJ1-6; the match to TRBD1 covers 7 bases. There are 13 residues in the CDR3. Looked up from germline, CDR1 is SGHTA and CDR2 is FQGTGA. V lost 5 bases to trimming and J lost 12 bases; unmatched junction nucleotides: 7. The CDR3 region has the DNA TGTGCCAGCAGCCCTCGACAGGGCGGACCCCTCCACTTT. It encodes CASSPRQGGPLHF.

This clone turned up a few times. V gene TRBV18 combines with J gene TRBJ1-1, with D possibly TRBD1 on 6 matching bases. This CDR3 is 19 amino acids long. Trimming pared 0 bases from V and 0 bases from J, leaving 20 bases between. Germline V CDR1 and CDR2: KGHSH, LQKENI. The chain's CDR3 is CASSPPGTVAGQLNTEAFF. The CDR3 DNA sequence: TGTGCCAGCTCACCACCGGGGACCGTAGCAGGACAGCTGAACACTGAAGCTTTCTTT.

The chain combines TRBV9 with TRBJ2-5; 8 positions agree with TRBD1. Germline V gene lookup returns CDR1 SGDLS and CDR2 YYNGEE. CDR3 size: 16 residues. V was clipped by 0 bases and J by 1 base; unmatched bases: 5. CDR3 sequence (DNA): TGTGCCAGCAGCGTAGGGAACAGGGGGTTCCAAGAGACCCAGTACTTC. Amino acids: CASSVGNRGFQETQYF.

The genes are TRBV27 and TRBJ2-2; D may be TRBD2 (7 bases). CDR1 is MNHEY, CDR2 SMNVEV, per germline (reference sequence). The CDR3 has 16 amino acids. The V end lost 2 bases, the J end lost 1 base, and 11 bases lay between the germline ends. CDR3: CASSLRGAKNTGELFF. CDR3 sequence (DNA): TGTGCCAGCAGTTTACGGGGGGCGAAGAACACCGGGGAGCTGTTTTTT.

The chain links TRBV2 to TRBJ2-1, with D perhaps matching TRBD1 (6 bases). CDR1 SNHLY and CDR2 FYNNEI come from the germline V gene. CDR3 length: 15 residues. With 6 bases removed from V and 8 bases from J, the gap between germline ends came to 20 bases. Written as DNA, the CDR3 is TGTGCCAGCAGGCCCGGGACACCGGGAATTGATGAGCAGTTCTTC. Residues: CASRPGTPGIDEQFF.

V and J are TRBV6-2 or TRBV6-3 and TRBJ2-2; TRBD1 is a possible D gene (6 bases). This CDR3 spans 13 amino acids. CDR1 is MNHEY and CDR2 is SVGEGT in the germline V gene. The V end lost 4 bases, the J end lost 5 bases, and 8 bases lay between the germline ends. The CDR3 nucleotides are TGTGCCAGCAGTTTGCAGGGGACCGGGGAGCTGTTTTTT. It is translated as CASSLQGTGELFF.

The chain has TRBV5-1 and TRBJ2-7; perhaps TRBD1 as D (6 bases). CDR3 length: 15 amino acids. The germline CDR1 and CDR2 sequences are SGHRS and YFSETQ. Deletions cut 3 bases from V and 0 bases from J, with 13 bases between. The chain's CDR3 is CASSSLTQGSYEQYF. In nucleotides, the CDR3 is TGCGCCAGCAGCTCACTTACACAGGGCTCCTACGAGCAGTACTTC.

This chain connects TRBV3-1 (or the pseudogene TRBV3-2) to TRBJ2-1, with 7 nucleotides matching TRBD1. Germline CDR1 and CDR2: LGHDT and YNNKEL (reference sequence). The CDR3 sequence is 15 residues long. The V gene end was trimmed by 2 bases and the J gene end by 7 bases; junction bases not matched to a gene: 8. CDR3 DNA sequence: TGTGCCAGCAGCCAATTATTGACAGGGTTGAATGAGCAGTTCTTC. It is translated as CASSQLLTGLNEQFF.

The rearrangement joins TRBV6-5 to TRBJ1-1; D is unclear. In germline, CDR1 is MNHEY, CDR2 SVGAGI. The CDR3 is 14 amino acids. V dropped 7 bases and J dropped 1 base, with 13 bases sitting between them. CDR3 in DNA: TGTGCCAGCACCGGCGGGAGGCCGAACACTGAAGCTTTCTTT. The encoded protein is CASTGGRPNTEAFF.

The chain employs TRBV5-4 and TRBJ2-7; possibly TRBD2 for D (7 bases). Trimming took off 1 base at V and 4 bases at J, with 12 bases between the two ends. In germline, CDR1 is SGHNT, CDR2 YYREEE (reference sequence). The CDR3 has 14 residues. This CDR3 reads CASSLTGRGYEQYF. In nucleotides, the CDR3 is TGTGCCAGCAGCTTGACAGGGAGGGGTTACGAGCAGTACTTC. Together with reference TRBV5-4 and TRBJ2-7, the CDR3 gives the full variable domain: ETGVTQSPTHLIKTRGQQVTLRCSSQSGHNTVSWYQQALGQGPQFIFQYYREEENGRGNFPPRFSGLQFPNYSSELNVNALELDDSALYLCASSLTGRGYEQYFGPGTRLTVT.

The chain uses TRBV30 and TRBJ1-1; the D is unclear. This CDR3 comprises 11 residues. Looked up from germline, CDR1 is GTSNPN and CDR2 is SVGIG (reference sequence). The germline V and J ends were trimmed by 2 bases and 5 bases, with 6 bases remaining between them. The CDR3 loop is CAWSFGTEAFF. DNA for the CDR3: TGTGCCTGGAGTTTCGGGACTGAAGCTTTCTTT.

The genes are TRBV28 and TRBJ1-3, with D unclear. The CDR3 contains 17 residues. The V gene's germline CDR1 is MDHEN and CDR2 SYDVKM. Trimming shortened V by 7 bases and J by 2 bases, and 21 bases separated the two germline ends. DNA of the CDR3: TGTGCCAGCACCCCGGCCAGCACATGGAGGGCTGGAAACACCATATATTTT. The encoded protein is CASTPASTWRAGNTIYF.

CDR3 DNA sequence: TGTGCCAGTAAAACCGGGACAGGGGGCGAAAGGAGCGGGGAGCTGTTTTTT. This sequence encodes CASKTGTGGERSGELFF. V and J are TRBV19 and TRBJ2-2; 12 positions agree with TRBD1. The CDR3 contains 17 residues. The ends lost 7 bases at V and 7 bases at J; junction bases unmatched: 13. Germline assignment: CDR1 LNHDA and CDR2 SQIVND (reference sequence).

The chain combines TRBV7-9 with TRBJ1-2; D might be TRBD1 (6 bases). CDR1 and CDR2 from the germline V gene are SEHNR and FQNEAQ (reference sequence). This CDR3 region has 13 residues. The V end lost 5 bases, the J end lost 5 bases, and 12 bases lay between the germline ends. In DNA form, the CDR3 reads TGTGCCAGCAGCCCAACAGGGCTTTATGGCTACACCTTC. Its protein product is CASSPTGLYGYTF.

The chain couples TRBV5-1 to TRBJ1-1, with 9 bases fitting TRBD1. This CDR3 is 15 amino acids long. V was pared by 4 bases and J by 3 bases, with 7 bases of the junction left unmatched. Germline-derived CDR1 and CDR2 are SGHRS and YFSETQ. The CDR3 DNA sequence: TGCGCCAGCAGCGGGATACAGGGGGCCGACACTGAAGCTTTCTTT. Its translation: CASSGIQGADTEAFF. Full variable domain (remainder filled in from reference TRBV5-1 and TRBJ1-1): KAGVTQTPRYLIKTRGQQVTLSCSPISGHRSVSWYQQTPGQGLQFLFEYFSETQRNKGNFPGRFSGRQFSNSRSEMNVSTLELGDSALYLCASSGIQGADTEAFFGQGTRLTVV.

This clone came up many times. V is TRBV7-2 and J is TRBJ1-3, with D perhaps matching TRBD1 (5 bases). The CDR3 length is 15 residues. Looked up from germline, CDR1 is SGHTA and CDR2 is FQGNSA. V lost 1 base, J lost 2 bases, and 9 bases lay in between. CDR3 nucleotide sequence: TGTGCCAGCAGCTTAGAGGCGGGGCCTGGAAACACCATATATTTT. Protein: CASSLEAGPGNTIYF.

The rearrangement links TRBV7-9 to TRBJ2-3; weak D call: TRBD1 (6 bases). The CDR3 covers 14 residues. CDR1 SEHNR and CDR2 FQNEAQ come from the germline V gene (reference sequence). V lost 4 bases, J lost 5 bases, and 13 bases lay in between. The CDR3 here is CASSSDRFRDTQYF. CDR3 coding DNA: TGTGCCAGCAGCTCAGACAGGTTCCGAGATACGCAGTATTTT.